Listed below are T cell receptor beta chains from one sample, sequenced in a study of blood T cell repertoires in COVID-19. Profiled with immunoSEQ multiplex PCR; TCRdb holds only in-frame clones, not every one. Of hundreds of thousands of clones listed, around nine tenths are singletons. The specimen was peripheral blood. These receptors were taken from a human donor in a cohort sampled during active COVID-19. Both conserved end residues are part of each CDR3. Fields, in order: clone size, V gene, D gene, J gene, CDR3 protein, CDR3 DNA. The D gene is left open where the match is weak. Rows give clone size only sometimes, using once, few, many, or a class for an expanded clone.

clone_size: -
v_call: TRBV9
d_call: -
j_call: TRBJ1-1
cdr3_aa: CASSVHKYVSGLLDTEAFF
cdr3_nt: TGTGCCAGCAGCGTACATAAGTACGTCTCCGGTTTATTGGACACTGAAGCTTTCTTT

clone_size: once
v_call: TRBV4-1
d_call: TRBD1
j_call: TRBJ1-4
cdr3_aa: CASSQDRRGTGGVNEKLFF
cdr3_nt: TGCGCCAGCAGCCAAGATCGGAGGGGTACAGGGGGCGTTAATGAAAAACTGTTTTTT

clone_size: -
v_call: TRBV7-9
d_call: TRBD2
j_call: TRBJ2-1
cdr3_aa: CASSLSAGGPEEQFF
cdr3_nt: TGTGCCAGCAGCTTAAGCGCGGGGGGGCCAGAGGAGCAGTTCTTC

clone_size: -
v_call: TRBV5-6
d_call: TRBD2
j_call: TRBJ2-3
cdr3_aa: CASSLAGTSGRVGGTQYF
cdr3_nt: TGTGCCAGCAGCTTAGCCGGGACTAGCGGGAGGGTTGGAGGTACGCAGTATTTT

clone_size: -
v_call: TRBV7-9
d_call: -
j_call: TRBJ1-4
cdr3_aa: CASSMDTRVGKLFF
cdr3_nt: TGTGCCAGCAGCATGGACACAAGAGTTGGAAAACTGTTTTTT

clone_size: -
v_call: TRBV9
d_call: -
j_call: TRBJ1-1
cdr3_aa: CASSPVGLGNTEAFF
cdr3_nt: TGTGCCAGCAGCCCCGTGGGCTTAGGGAACACTGAAGCTTTCTTT

clone_size: -
v_call: TRBV29-1
d_call: -
j_call: TRBJ1-1
cdr3_aa: CSVEGRQGNTEAFF
cdr3_nt: TGCAGCGTTGAAGGAAGGCAGGGGAACACTGAAGCTTTCTTT

clone_size: once
v_call: TRBV7-9
d_call: -
j_call: TRBJ2-3
cdr3_aa: CASSLAGPSTDTQYF
cdr3_nt: TGTGCCAGCAGCTTAGCGGGGCCAAGCACAGATACGCAGTATTTT

clone_size: -
v_call: TRBV30
d_call: -
j_call: TRBJ1-2
cdr3_aa: CAWRQVEGYTF
cdr3_nt: TGTGCCTGGAGACAGGTTGAAGGCTACACCTTC

clone_size: -
v_call: TRBV12-3/TRBV12-4
d_call: TRBD2
j_call: TRBJ2-7
cdr3_aa: CASRDSGGHEQYF
cdr3_nt: TGTGCCAGCAGGGATAGCGGGGGTCACGAGCAGTACTTC

clone_size: -
v_call: TRBV28
d_call: TRBD1
j_call: TRBJ2-1
cdr3_aa: CASSSPGQVYNEQFF
cdr3_nt: TGTGCCAGCAGTTCCCCGGGACAGGTCTACAATGAGCAGTTCTTC

clone_size: -
v_call: TRBV10-3
d_call: -
j_call: TRBJ1-3
cdr3_aa: CAISLDSGNTIYF
cdr3_nt: TGTGCCATCAGTTTAGACTCTGGAAACACCATATATTTT

clone_size: -
v_call: TRBV28
d_call: -
j_call: TRBJ2-7
cdr3_aa: CASSLGEGVPEYF
cdr3_nt: TGTGCCAGCAGTTTAGGGGAGGGGGTTCCTGAGTACTTC

clone_size: -
v_call: TRBV9
d_call: -
j_call: TRBJ1-1
cdr3_aa: CASSVAWTDEAFF
cdr3_nt: TGTGCCAGCAGCGTAGCTTGGACAGATGAAGCTTTCTTT

clone_size: -
v_call: TRBV7-9
d_call: TRBD2
j_call: TRBJ2-3
cdr3_aa: CASSLAGGPGDTQYF
cdr3_nt: TGTGCCAGCAGCCTAGCGGGAGGGCCGGGAGATACGCAGTATTTT

clone_size: -
v_call: TRBV3-1/TRBV3-2
d_call: -
j_call: TRBJ2-6
cdr3_aa: CASSQSSRVGANVLTF
cdr3_nt: TGTGCCAGCAGCCAAAGTAGCAGGGTTGGGGCCAACGTCCTGACTTTC

clone_size: once
v_call: TRBV23-1
d_call: TRBD1
j_call: TRBJ1-5
cdr3_aa: CASSLRDRGDSSNQPQHF
cdr3_nt: TGCGCCAGCAGCCTCCGGGACAGGGGCGACTCTAGCAATCAGCCCCAGCATTTT

clone_size: -
v_call: TRBV13
d_call: -
j_call: TRBJ2-7
cdr3_aa: CASSLLDSPNYEQYF
cdr3_nt: TGTGCCAGCAGCTTACTAGATTCTCCAAACTACGAGCAGTACTTC

clone_size: -
v_call: TRBV5-5
d_call: -
j_call: TRBJ1-2
cdr3_aa: CASSLTLLGGGYTF
cdr3_nt: TGTGCCAGCAGCTTGACTCTTCTCGGGGGTGGCTACACCTTC

clone_size: few
v_call: TRBV28
d_call: TRBD2
j_call: TRBJ2-1
cdr3_aa: CASSPSGSPLSYNEQFF
cdr3_nt: TGTGCCAGCAGTCCGAGCGGGAGTCCTCTCTCCTACAATGAGCAGTTCTTC

clone_size: -
v_call: TRBV5-1
d_call: -
j_call: TRBJ1-4
cdr3_aa: CASSLTEMEEKLFF
cdr3_nt: TGCGCCAGCAGCTTGACGGAGATGGAAGAAAAACTGTTTTTT

clone_size: -
v_call: TRBV12-3/TRBV12-4
d_call: -
j_call: TRBJ1-5
cdr3_aa: CASSLASGQPQHF
cdr3_nt: TGTGCCAGCAGTTTAGCGTCCGGTCAGCCCCAGCATTTT

clone_size: once
v_call: TRBV7-9
d_call: -
j_call: TRBJ2-1
cdr3_aa: CASSLGQGINEQFF
cdr3_nt: TGTGCCAGCAGCTTAGGGCAGGGTATCAATGAGCAGTTCTTC

clone_size: -
v_call: TRBV13
d_call: -
j_call: TRBJ1-5
cdr3_aa: CASSLGQMRQPQHF
cdr3_nt: TGTGCCAGCAGCTTAGGACAGATGAGACAGCCCCAGCATTTT

clone_size: -
v_call: TRBV12-3/TRBV12-4
d_call: -
j_call: TRBJ1-1
cdr3_aa: CASSLDPGLGAFF
cdr3_nt: TGTGCCAGCAGCCTCGACCCGGGATTGGGGGCTTTCTTT

clone_size: -
v_call: TRBV9
d_call: -
j_call: TRBJ2-6
cdr3_aa: CASSVVDLGANVLTF
cdr3_nt: TGTGCCAGCAGCGTAGTGGACTTGGGGGCCAACGTCCTGACTTTC

clone_size: few
v_call: TRBV7-3
d_call: TRBD2
j_call: TRBJ2-1
cdr3_aa: CASSLSGRASSYNEQFF
cdr3_nt: TGTGCCAGCAGCTTAAGTGGGAGGGCTAGCTCCTACAATGAGCAGTTCTTC

clone_size: -
v_call: TRBV5-1
d_call: TRBD2
j_call: TRBJ2-1
cdr3_aa: CASSLGLAGTLNEQFF
cdr3_nt: TGCGCCAGCAGCTTGGGACTAGCGGGAACTCTCAATGAGCAGTTCTTC

clone_size: -
v_call: TRBV30
d_call: -
j_call: TRBJ2-3
cdr3_aa: CAWNYRGEGDTQYF
cdr3_nt: TGTGCCTGGAACTATCGGGGAGAGGGAGATACGCAGTATTTT

clone_size: -
v_call: TRBV7-2
d_call: TRBD1
j_call: TRBJ1-1
cdr3_aa: CASSLWPPGQGLNTEAFF
cdr3_nt: TGTGCCAGCAGCTTATGGCCGCCTGGACAGGGACTGAACACTGAAGCTTTCTTT

clone_size: once
v_call: TRBV5-6
d_call: -
j_call: TRBJ1-1
cdr3_aa: CASSLEEGLMNTEAFF
cdr3_nt: TGTGCCAGCAGCTTGGAGGAGGGCCTAATGAACACTGAAGCTTTCTTT

clone_size: -
v_call: TRBV4-2
d_call: TRBD2
j_call: TRBJ2-1
cdr3_aa: CASSPGTSDYNEQFF
cdr3_nt: TGTGCCAGCAGCCCAGGGACTAGCGATTACAATGAGCAGTTCTTC

clone_size: -
v_call: TRBV19
d_call: -
j_call: TRBJ2-2
cdr3_aa: CASSITGGELFF
cdr3_nt: TGTGCCAGTAGTATAACCGGCGGGGAGCTGTTTTTT

clone_size: -
v_call: TRBV7-8
d_call: TRBD2
j_call: TRBJ2-1
cdr3_aa: CASSFSGVSSNEQFF
cdr3_nt: TGTGCCAGCAGCTTTAGCGGGGTCTCGAGCAATGAGCAGTTCTTC

clone_size: -
v_call: TRBV25-1
d_call: -
j_call: TRBJ2-5
cdr3_aa: CASSDSAGLRETQYF
cdr3_nt: TGTGCCAGCAGTGATTCCGCGGGGCTAAGAGAGACCCAGTACTTC

clone_size: -
v_call: TRBV7-3
d_call: -
j_call: TRBJ2-7
cdr3_aa: CASSLTSNWGQGSYEQYF
cdr3_nt: TGTGCCAGCAGCTTAACCTCCAACTGGGGGCAGGGATCCTACGAGCAGTACTTC

clone_size: -
v_call: TRBV5-1
d_call: -
j_call: TRBJ2-2
cdr3_aa: CASSLESVTGELFF
cdr3_nt: TGCGCCAGCAGCTTGGAGTCGGTCACCGGGGAGCTGTTTTTT

clone_size: -
v_call: TRBV6-5
d_call: TRBD2
j_call: TRBJ2-2
cdr3_aa: CASRSRGGTGELFF
cdr3_nt: TGTGCCAGTCGATCTAGGGGAGGGACCGGGGAGCTGTTTTTT

clone_size: -
v_call: TRBV5-1
d_call: TRBD1
j_call: TRBJ1-6
cdr3_aa: CASSLGVDRGNSPLHF
cdr3_nt: TGCGCCAGCAGCTTGGGTGTGGACAGGGGTAATTCACCCCTCCACTTT

clone_size: -
v_call: TRBV5-1
d_call: TRBD2
j_call: TRBJ2-2
cdr3_aa: CASSFIGGRPNTGELFF
cdr3_nt: TGCGCCAGCAGCTTCATCGGCGGGAGGCCGAACACCGGGGAGCTGTTTTTT

clone_size: -
v_call: TRBV6-5
d_call: -
j_call: TRBJ2-7
cdr3_aa: CASTSGTRTYEQYF
cdr3_nt: TGTGCCAGCACCTCCGGGACACGAACCTACGAGCAGTACTTC

clone_size: -
v_call: TRBV19
d_call: TRBD1
j_call: TRBJ2-3
cdr3_aa: CASRDRLDTQYF
cdr3_nt: TGTGCCAGTAGGGACAGGTTGGATACGCAGTATTTT

clone_size: -
v_call: TRBV7-8
d_call: TRBD1
j_call: TRBJ2-7
cdr3_aa: CASSVKRTGGEQYF
cdr3_nt: TGTGCCAGCAGCGTTAAGCGGACAGGGGGCGAGCAGTACTTC

clone_size: -
v_call: TRBV30
d_call: TRBD1
j_call: TRBJ1-2
cdr3_aa: CAWSVRLAGGRANYGYTF
cdr3_nt: TGTGCCTGGAGTGTAAGATTGGCAGGGGGTAGGGCTAACTATGGCTACACCTTC

clone_size: -
v_call: TRBV2
d_call: TRBD2
j_call: TRBJ2-2
cdr3_aa: CASRALAGGPGELFF
cdr3_nt: TGTGCCAGCAGGGCACTAGCGGGGGGGCCTGGGGAGCTGTTTTTT

clone_size: -
v_call: TRBV2
d_call: TRBD2
j_call: TRBJ2-3
cdr3_aa: CASKTPAWRQGVEREGSDTQYF
cdr3_nt: TGTGCCAGCAAGACGCCAGCGTGGAGACAGGGCGTAGAGCGGGAGGGCTCAGATACGCAGTATTTT

clone_size: -
v_call: TRBV14
d_call: -
j_call: TRBJ1-2
cdr3_aa: CASSQDPLEGGYGYTF
cdr3_nt: TGTGCCAGCAGCCAAGACCCTCTGGAAGGAGGCTATGGCTACACCTTC

clone_size: -
v_call: TRBV2
d_call: TRBD2
j_call: TRBJ2-3
cdr3_aa: CASSPLLTGGGDTQYF
cdr3_nt: TGTGCCAGCAGTCCCTTACTAACGGGGGGTGGCGATACGCAGTATTTT

clone_size: few
v_call: TRBV5-1
d_call: -
j_call: TRBJ1-1
cdr3_aa: CASSFYEPRNTEAFF
cdr3_nt: TGCGCCAGCAGCTTTTATGAACCCAGGAACACTGAAGCTTTCTTT

clone_size: -
v_call: TRBV28
d_call: -
j_call: TRBJ2-3
cdr3_aa: CASSPTGGGTDTQYF
cdr3_nt: TGTGCCAGCAGTCCGACAGGAGGAGGCACAGATACGCAGTATTTT

clone_size: -
v_call: TRBV28
d_call: -
j_call: TRBJ2-1
cdr3_aa: CASSLGGAGSYNEQFF
cdr3_nt: TGTGCCAGCAGTTTAGGGGGGGCAGGCTCCTACAATGAGCAGTTCTTC

clone_size: -
v_call: TRBV6-4
d_call: -
j_call: TRBJ1-1
cdr3_aa: CASTSNTEAFF
cdr3_nt: TGTGCCAGCACTTCTAACACTGAAGCTTTCTTT

clone_size: -
v_call: TRBV25-1
d_call: -
j_call: TRBJ2-1
cdr3_aa: CASSAPGHQYNEQFF
cdr3_nt: TGTGCCAGCAGTGCTCCGGGACACCAATACAATGAGCAGTTCTTC

clone_size: -
v_call: TRBV5-1
d_call: TRBD2
j_call: TRBJ2-3
cdr3_aa: CASSLNGGADTQYF
cdr3_nt: TGCGCCAGCAGCTTGAACGGGGGGGCAGATACGCAGTATTTT

clone_size: -
v_call: TRBV25-1
d_call: -
j_call: TRBJ1-1
cdr3_aa: CASSEQGNTEAFF
cdr3_nt: TGTGCCAGCAGTGAACAGGGGAACACTGAAGCTTTCTTT